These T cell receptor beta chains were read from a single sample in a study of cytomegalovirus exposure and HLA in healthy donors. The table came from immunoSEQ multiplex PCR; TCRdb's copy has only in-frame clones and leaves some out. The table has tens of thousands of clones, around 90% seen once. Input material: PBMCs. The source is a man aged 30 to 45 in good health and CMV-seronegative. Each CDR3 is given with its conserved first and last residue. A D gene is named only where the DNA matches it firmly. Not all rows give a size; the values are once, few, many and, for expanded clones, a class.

CDR3 protein: CASSISAGGPNYGYTF
CDR3 DNA: TGTGCCAGTAGTATCTCTGCGGGGGGCCCTAACTATGGCTACACCTTC
D gene: -
V gene: TRBV19
clone size: -
J gene: TRBJ1-2

CDR3 protein: CASRPARERGSEQYF
CDR3 DNA: TGTGCCAGCAGACCCGCGCGGGAAAGGGGCTCCGAGCAGTACTTC
D gene: -
V gene: TRBV6-5
clone size: -
J gene: TRBJ2-7

CDR3 protein: CASSFFGQFNEQFF
CDR3 DNA: TGTGCCAGCAGTTTTTTTGGGCAGTTCAATGAGCAGTTCTTC
D gene: -
V gene: TRBV27
clone size: -
J gene: TRBJ2-1

CDR3 protein: CASSIRTSGNTDTQYF
CDR3 DNA: TGTGCCAGTAGTATCAGGACTAGCGGAAACACAGATACGCAGTATTTT
D gene: TRBD2
V gene: TRBV19
clone size: -
J gene: TRBJ2-3

CDR3 protein: CASSLRGNEQFF
CDR3 DNA: TGTGCCAGCTCACTTAGGGGCAATGAGCAGTTCTTC
D gene: -
V gene: TRBV27
clone size: -
J gene: TRBJ2-1

CDR3 protein: CASSQISAGFGEQFF
CDR3 DNA: TGTGCCAGCAGCCAAATCTCTGCAGGGTTTGGTGAGCAGTTCTTC
D gene: -
V gene: TRBV14
clone size: -
J gene: TRBJ2-1

CDR3 protein: CASSLVGAQVVYGYTF
CDR3 DNA: TGTGCCAGCAGCTTAGTGGGAGCCCAGGTTGTCTATGGCTACACCTTC
D gene: -
V gene: TRBV7-9
clone size: -
J gene: TRBJ1-2

CDR3 protein: CASSLGDSNEQFF
CDR3 DNA: TGCGCCAGCAGTCTCGGGGACTCCAATGAGCAGTTCTTC
D gene: -
V gene: TRBV10-2
clone size: -
J gene: TRBJ2-1

CDR3 protein: CASSEGTGEADGYTF
CDR3 DNA: TGTGCCAGCAGTGAAGGGACAGGGGAAGCGGATGGCTACACCTTC
D gene: TRBD1
V gene: TRBV6-1
clone size: few
J gene: TRBJ1-2

CDR3 protein: CATSRVLGMAGANNEQFF
CDR3 DNA: TGTGCCACCAGCAGAGTTTTAGGTATGGCAGGGGCTAACAATGAGCAGTTCTTC
D gene: -
V gene: TRBV15
clone size: once
J gene: TRBJ2-1

CDR3 protein: CAWRIQGVQQYF
CDR3 DNA: TGTGCCTGGAGGATACAGGGGGTCCAGCAGTACTTC
D gene: TRBD1
V gene: TRBV30
clone size: -
J gene: TRBJ2-7

CDR3 protein: CASSPREVAGVSTQYF
CDR3 DNA: TGTGCCAGCAGCCCCCGGGAGGTAGCGGGGGTGAGTACGCAGTATTTT
D gene: TRBD2
V gene: TRBV7-8
clone size: -
J gene: TRBJ2-3

CDR3 protein: CASSDSRGGDTQYF
CDR3 DNA: TGTGCCAGCAGTGACTCGCGGGGGGGCGATACGCAGTATTTT
D gene: TRBD2
V gene: TRBV6-4
clone size: few
J gene: TRBJ2-3

CDR3 protein: CASRVPGGQETQYF
CDR3 DNA: TGTGCCAGCAGGGTCCCCGGGGGTCAAGAGACCCAGTACTTC
D gene: -
V gene: TRBV6-5
clone size: once
J gene: TRBJ2-5

CDR3 protein: CASSPDSNHGYTF
CDR3 DNA: TGTGCCAGCTCACCGGACAGTAACCATGGCTACACCTTC
D gene: -
V gene: TRBV18
clone size: -
J gene: TRBJ1-2

CDR3 protein: CASKGGQYPYEQYF
CDR3 DNA: TGTGCCAGCAAAGGGGGACAGTATCCCTACGAGCAGTACTTC
D gene: TRBD1
V gene: TRBV27
clone size: -
J gene: TRBJ2-7

CDR3 protein: CASSLRQGRDTIYF
CDR3 DNA: TGTGCCAGCTCACTTAGACAGGGGAGGGACACCATATATTTT
D gene: TRBD1
V gene: TRBV18
clone size: -
J gene: TRBJ1-3

CDR3 protein: CASQRGGAGNTIYF
CDR3 DNA: TGTGCCAGCCAACGAGGGGGCGCTGGAAACACCATATATTTT
D gene: TRBD1
V gene: TRBV28
clone size: once
J gene: TRBJ1-3

CDR3 protein: CASSFPPSRGTGELFF
CDR3 DNA: TGTGCCAGCAGTTTCCCTCCTAGCCGGGGCACCGGGGAGCTGTTTTTT
D gene: -
V gene: TRBV6-5
clone size: -
J gene: TRBJ2-2

CDR3 protein: CASSPSPVPEAFF
CDR3 DNA: TGTGCCAGCTCACCATCCCCGGTTCCTGAAGCTTTCTTT
D gene: -
V gene: TRBV18
clone size: -
J gene: TRBJ1-1

CDR3 protein: CASTPGGPSHEQYF
CDR3 DNA: TGTGCCAGCACTCCGGGAGGGCCCTCCCACGAGCAGTACTTC
D gene: TRBD2
V gene: TRBV7-9
clone size: -
J gene: TRBJ2-7

CDR3 protein: CASSPEIPGLGLFF
CDR3 DNA: TGTGCCAGCAGCCCGGAGATTCCAGGGTTAGGGCTGTTTTTT
D gene: -
V gene: TRBV7-8
clone size: -
J gene: TRBJ1-4

CDR3 protein: CASSSPGRVQETQYF
CDR3 DNA: TGTGCCAGCAGTTCCCCCGGGAGGGTCCAAGAGACCCAGTACTTC
D gene: TRBD2
V gene: TRBV28
clone size: -
J gene: TRBJ2-5

CDR3 protein: CASSQASVTSGYEQYF
CDR3 DNA: TGCGCCAGCAGCCAAGCTTCTGTGACTAGCGGATACGAGCAGTACTTC
D gene: TRBD2
V gene: TRBV4-1
clone size: -
J gene: TRBJ2-7

CDR3 protein: CASSLRDRGRGGELFF
CDR3 DNA: TGTGCCAGCAGCCTCAGGGACAGGGGGCGCGGCGGGGAGCTGTTTTTT
D gene: TRBD1
V gene: TRBV9
clone size: -
J gene: TRBJ2-2

CDR3 protein: CASSLLQGSAEAFF
CDR3 DNA: TGTGCCAGCAGCTTGCTACAGGGAAGCGCTGAAGCTTTCTTT
D gene: -
V gene: TRBV5-4
clone size: -
J gene: TRBJ1-1

CDR3 protein: CASSPRVPPDF
CDR3 DNA: TGTGCCAGCAGTCCCAGGGTCCCCCCCGACTTC
D gene: -
V gene: TRBV6-1
clone size: -
J gene: TRBJ2-7

CDR3 protein: CASKGQGALYGYTF
CDR3 DNA: TGTGCCAGCAAGGGACAGGGGGCTCTCTATGGCTACACCTTC
D gene: TRBD1
V gene: TRBV6-5
clone size: -
J gene: TRBJ1-2

CDR3 protein: CASSYVTGQNYGYTF
CDR3 DNA: TGTGCCAGCAGTTACGTGACAGGGCAGAACTATGGCTACACCTTC
D gene: TRBD1
V gene: TRBV6-6
clone size: -
J gene: TRBJ1-2

CDR3 protein: CASSELGGRGRDEQFF
CDR3 DNA: TGCGCCAGCAGTGAGTTGGGCGGGAGAGGAAGAGATGAGCAGTTCTTC
D gene: TRBD2
V gene: TRBV10-1
clone size: -
J gene: TRBJ2-1

CDR3 protein: CASSLANLAKNIQYF
CDR3 DNA: TGTGCCAGCAGCCTAGCGAACCTAGCCAAAAACATTCAGTACTTC
D gene: -
V gene: TRBV2
clone size: -
J gene: TRBJ2-4

CDR3 protein: CASSNPGQDYEQYF
CDR3 DNA: TGCGCCAGCAGCAACCCGGGACAGGACTACGAGCAGTACTTC
D gene: TRBD1
V gene: TRBV5-1
clone size: -
J gene: TRBJ2-7

CDR3 protein: CASSNYLDRDYGYTF
CDR3 DNA: TGTGCCAGTAGTAACTACCTTGACAGGGATTATGGCTACACCTTC
D gene: TRBD1
V gene: TRBV19
clone size: -
J gene: TRBJ1-2

CDR3 protein: CASSADRGLVLGYTF
CDR3 DNA: TGTGCCAGCAGCGCCGACAGGGGGTTGGTGTTGGGCTACACCTTC
D gene: TRBD1
V gene: TRBV9
clone size: once
J gene: TRBJ1-2

CDR3 protein: CASKGGRLANTQYF
CDR3 DNA: TGTGCCAGCAAGGGGGGGCGATTAGCAAATACGCAGTATTTT
D gene: -
V gene: TRBV2
clone size: few
J gene: TRBJ2-3

CDR3 protein: CASSLVGGGDTQYF
CDR3 DNA: TGTGCCAGCAGCTTAGTTGGTGGGGGGGATACGCAGTATTTT
D gene: -
V gene: TRBV7-6
clone size: -
J gene: TRBJ2-3

CDR3 protein: CASRKTGGPLETQYF
CDR3 DNA: TGTGCCAGCAGGAAGACAGGGGGCCCGTTGGAGACCCAGTACTTC
D gene: TRBD1
V gene: TRBV11-1
clone size: -
J gene: TRBJ2-5

CDR3 protein: CASSGGQGMFYGQYF
CDR3 DNA: TGTGCCAGCAGTGGGGGACAGGGAATGTTCTACGGGCAGTACTTC
D gene: TRBD1
V gene: TRBV2
clone size: few
J gene: TRBJ2-7

CDR3 protein: CAAGALTYEQYF
CDR3 DNA: TGTGCCGCAGGGGCCCTTACCTACGAGCAGTACTTC
D gene: -
V gene: TRBV6-5
clone size: -
J gene: TRBJ2-7

CDR3 protein: CASSHLDSSNQPQHF
CDR3 DNA: TGCGCCAGCAGCCACCTGGACAGTAGCAATCAGCCCCAGCATTTT
D gene: -
V gene: TRBV4-1
clone size: once
J gene: TRBJ1-5

CDR3 protein: CASTTTGTSGNTIYF
CDR3 DNA: TGTGCCAGTACCACGACAGGGACCTCTGGAAACACCATATATTTT
D gene: TRBD1
V gene: TRBV19
clone size: -
J gene: TRBJ1-3

CDR3 protein: CASRHDTGGGEQYF
CDR3 DNA: TGTGCCAGCAGGCACGATACAGGGGGCGGCGAGCAGTACTTC
D gene: TRBD1
V gene: TRBV28
clone size: few
J gene: TRBJ2-7

CDR3 protein: CASSLPAGGISGNTIYF
CDR3 DNA: TGTGCCAGCAGTTTACCAGCGGGGGGAATCTCTGGAAACACCATATATTTT
D gene: -
V gene: TRBV28
clone size: -
J gene: TRBJ1-3